Sequencing of this T cell receptor (beta chain) was carried out in a study of technical replicates of blood from a few donors. V was trimmed by 4 bases and J by 1 base, leaving 8 bases between them. Looked up from germline, CDR1 is SGHRS and CDR2 is YFSETQ. This CDR3 has 13 amino acids. Here immunoSEQ multiplex PCR was the method, and the copy in TCRdb shows in-frame clones only, minus some. The data show approximately 44,000 clones, around 96% seen once. This TCR was sampled from a human donor in good health. Sequencing used T cells isolated from PBMCs. The chain links TRBV5-1 to TRBJ1-1, with D possibly TRBD1 on 5 matching bases. The CDR3 loop is CASSPRGNTEAFF. The CDR3 DNA is TGCGCCAGCAGCCCAAGGGGGAACACTGAAGCTTTCTTT.